Listed here are 24 T cell receptor beta chains from one sample, sequenced in a study of T cells in Graves' hyperthyroidism and ophthalmopathy. RNA transcripts provided the source from which TCR beta CDR3 regions were amplified. Primed by the HTBI set, a first-round RT-PCR was run on the TCR CDR3. Using its own MiXCR run on the multiplex PCR reads, TCRdb lists one record per CDR3 protein. In the table there are 600,000 to 700,000 distinct CDR3 sequences, 14% to 15% of which are singletons. Source material: blood. The receptors come from a woman aged 40 to 50 with Graves' ophthalmopathy.

This chain uses TRBV3-1 with TRBJ2-7; D is uncertain. Germline-derived CDR1 and CDR2 are LGHDT and YNNKEL (reference sequence). The length of the CDR3 is 13 residues. V lost 0 bases to trimming and J lost 6 bases, with 9 bases between them. The CDR3 loop reads CASSQDPGSEQYF. The CDR3 bases are TGTGCCAGCAGCCAAGATCCGGGCAGCGAGCAGTACTTC.

This clonotype has a count of ten or more. The genes are TRBV5-1 and TRBJ2-7; no clear D gene. The CDR3 extends over 15 amino acids. The ends were cut back, 5 bases at V and 2 bases at J, with 17 bases in the middle. The germline V gene encodes CDR1 SGHRS and CDR2 YFSETQ. CDR3 amino acids: CASSPVNFRAYEQYF. The CDR3 coding sequence is TGCGCCAGCAGTCCAGTAAATTTTAGGGCCTACGAGCAGTACTTC. The variable domain in full, with the rest retrieved from reference TRBV5-1 and TRBJ2-7, is KAGVTQTPRYLIKTRGQQVTLSCSPISGHRSVSWYQQTPGQGLQFLFEYFSETQRNKGNFPGRFSGRQFSNSRSEMNVSTLELGDSALYLCASSPVNFRAYEQYFGPGTRLTVT.

This clonotype was seen repeatedly, ten times or more. The rearrangement links TRBV29-1 to TRBJ1-1; D is possibly TRBD1 (5 bases). Trimming pared 0 bases from V and 8 bases from J, leaving 16 bases between. The CDR3 covers 14 residues. Germline CDR1 is SQVTM and CDR2 is ANQGSEA. As DNA, the CDR3 is TGCAGCGTTGAAGATCGGGGCAGAGAGTCGGAAGCTTTCTTT. Its protein is CSVEDRGRESEAFF. Supplemented by reference TRBV29-1 and TRBJ1-1, the full variable domain reads SAVISQKPSRDICQRGTSLTIQCQVDSQVTMMFWYRQQPGQSLTLIATANQGSEATYESGFVIDKFPISRPNLTFSTLTVSNMSPEDSSIYLCSVEDRGRESEAFFGQGTRLTVV.

This clonotype was picked up many times. This chain links TRBV6-5 with TRBJ1-3; D unresolved. Trimming pared 0 bases from V and 4 bases from J, leaving 10 bases between. There are 15 residues in the CDR3. Germline CDR1 is MNHEY and CDR2 is SVGAGI. The CDR3 spells CASSYSGLRGNTIYF. The CDR3 nucleotides read TGTGCCAGCAGTTACTCGGGGTTGCGGGGAAACACCATATATTTT.

This clonotype has a count of ten or more. The CDR3 bases are TGTGCCACCAGTGATTTGCAGACGGATCAGCCCCAGCATTTT. It encodes CATSDLQTDQPQHF. This rearrangement joins TRBV24-1 to TRBJ1-5, with unresolved D. Deletions cut 0 bases from V and 5 bases from J, with 7 bases between. This CDR3 has 14 residues. Germline assignment: CDR1 KGHDR and CDR2 SFDVKD.

This clonotype was observed many times. This sequence joins TRBV30 and TRBJ1-3, with D unclear. V lost 4 bases, J lost 2 bases, and 12 bases lay in between. The length of the CDR3 is 14 residues. CDR1 GTSNPN and CDR2 SVGIG come from the germline V gene (reference sequence). The CDR3 reads CAWTEGLAGNTIYF. Written as DNA, the CDR3 is TGTGCCTGGACCGAAGGGCTGGCTGGAAACACCATATATTTT.

This clonotype was seen ten or more times. This sequence joins TRBV28 and TRBJ1-1; maybe TRBD1 (6 bases). The CDR3 length is 15 residues. Germline V gene data show CDR1 as MDHEN and CDR2 as SYDVKM. V lost 7 bases, J lost 0 bases, and 15 bases lay in between. The CDR3 DNA reads as TGTGCCAGCATGGGGGCATTTGGCGTGAACACTGAAGCTTTCTTT. It yields the protein CASMGAFGVNTEAFF.

The rearrangement joins TRBV29-1 to TRBJ2-5; D is perhaps TRBD2 (5 bases). The CDR3 is 15 residues long. CDR1 is SQVTM, CDR2 ANQGSEA, per germline. V lost 6 bases to trimming and J lost 2 bases, with 19 bases between them. CDR3 sequence reads: CSVDPTGIGQETQYF. In DNA, the CDR3 is TGCAGCGTCGACCCGACCGGGATAGGACAAGAGACCCAGTACTTC.

This clonotype was detected ten times or more. The V and J genes are TRBV28 and TRBJ2-5; TRBD2 agrees at 7 bases. Trimming removed 7 bases from V and 1 base from J; junction bases left unmatched: 6. The CDR3 runs 14 residues. Germline V lookup: CDR1 MDHEN, CDR2 SYDVKM. CDR3 in amino acids: CASMGLAAQETQYF. The CDR3 DNA follows: TGTGCCAGCATGGGGCTAGCGGCCCAAGAGACCCAGTACTTC.

The table lists this clonotype with many counts. V is TRBV30 and J is TRBJ2-5; the match to TRBD1 covers 7 bases. V dropped 6 bases and J dropped 2; count of bases not matched to a gene: 6. Germline-derived CDR1 and CDR2 are GTSNPN and SVGIG (reference sequence). The CDR3 contains 13 residues. The CDR3 DNA is TGTGCCTGTTCCGGGACAGTGCAAGAGACCCAGTACTTC. Amino acids: CACSGTVQETQYF.

The V gene is TRBV27, the J gene TRBJ1-5; D call uncertain. V was shortened by 2 bases and J by 5 bases, with 13 bases between the two germline ends. CDR3 length: 15 residues. Germline V gives CDR1 MNHEY, CDR2 SMNVEV (reference sequence). CDR3 residues: CASSLESRVDQPQHF. The CDR3 DNA follows: TGTGCCAGCAGTTTAGAGAGTAGGGTTGATCAGCCCCAGCATTTT.

This clonotype was seen many times. This chain connects TRBV6-5 to TRBJ2-7; TRBD1 matches 7 bases. The CDR3 is 17 amino acids. Unmatched junction bases numbered 13, after V lost 5 bases and J lost 0 bases. Per the germline V gene, CDR1 is MNHEY and CDR2 is SVGAGI. CDR3: CASSRNNPGQSSYEQYF. CDR3 in DNA: TGTGCCAGCAGTAGGAACAATCCGGGACAGAGCTCCTACGAGCAGTACTTC.

This clonotype was picked up many times. The chain couples TRBV27 to TRBJ2-7; no definite D call. The V end was cut by 6 bases, the J end by 2 bases, with 11 bases between. There are 13 residues in the CDR3. Germline loops: CDR1 MNHEY, CDR2 SMNVEV (reference sequence). The CDR3 loop is CASSYRKAYEQYF. The CDR3, as DNA: TGTGCCAGCAGCTACAGAAAAGCCTACGAGCAGTACTTC.

This clonotype was detected only a few times. The conserved final phenylalanine or tryptophan is absent from the CDR3, which likely points to a read error. CDR3 amino acids: CASSYSRRVNHYEQYL. DNA for the CDR3: TGTGCCAGCAGTTACTCGAGGCGGGTCAATCACTACGAGCAGTACCTC. The chain joins TRBV6-2 or TRBV6-3 to TRBJ2-7; TRBD2 is a possible D gene (5 bases). In germline, CDR1 is MNHEY, CDR2 SVGEGT. This CDR3 contains 16 residues. Trimming took 0 bases from V and 3 from J, leaving 15 bases between them.

This clonotype was detected many times. This chain connects TRBV6-5 to TRBJ2-5; 7 bases line up with TRBD2. Germline values: CDR1 MNHEY, CDR2 SVGAGI. V lost 7 bases to trimming and J lost 5 bases; unmatched junction nucleotides: 13. CDR3 length: 15 amino acids. CDR3 sequence (DNA): TGTGCCAGCACCCAACGGGCGGGAGAGGATGAGACCCAGTACTTC. Its protein is CASTQRAGEDETQYF.

Comment on this clonotype: An end of the junction differs from the germline gene, which may be a read error. The chain recombines TRBV6-2 or TRBV6-3 with TRBJ2-4; D assignment may be TRBD1 or TRBD2 (5 bases each). The CDR3 consists of 15 residues. Germline V CDR1 and CDR2: MNHEY, SVGEGT. The CDR3 nucleotides are TGTGCCAGCAGTTACTCCCCAGGGACCAAGAACATTCAGTACTTC. Translating it yields CASSYSPGTKNIQYF.

This clonotype was seen ten or more times. The chain recombines TRBV25-1 with TRBJ1-5, with 7 bases fitting TRBD1. Unmatched junction bases numbered 6, after V lost 3 bases and J lost 1 base. Looked up from germline, CDR1 is MGHDK and CDR2 is SYGVNS. CDR3 length: 16 residues. The chain's CDR3 is CASSEEGGRSNQPQHF. CDR3 nucleotide sequence: TGTGCCAGCAGTGAGGAAGGGGGCAGGAGCAATCAGCCCCAGCATTTT.

The chain joins TRBV6-2 or TRBV6-3 to TRBJ2-2; unclear D gene. CDR3 length equals 15 residues. V lost 6 bases and J lost 2, with 13 bases in between. Germline CDR1 is MNHEY and CDR2 is SVGEGT. CDR3 protein: CASSQWAPNTGELFF. The CDR3 nucleotides read TGTGCCAGCAGCCAGTGGGCGCCTAACACCGGGGAGCTGTTTTTT.

This clonotype occurred many times. V usage is TRBV28 and J usage is TRBJ1-2; possibly TRBD1 for D (5 bases). V lost 2 bases and J lost 5, with 15 bases in between. Germline CDR1 is MDHEN and CDR2 is SYDVKM. The CDR3 loop spans 15 amino acids. CDR3 DNA sequence: TGTGCCAGCAGTTTACCTACAGCCGGGACTTATGGCTACACCTTC. This translates into CASSLPTAGTYGYTF.

This clonotype was detected a few times. The chain recombines TRBV4-2 with TRBJ1-1; 8 bases agree with TRBD1. V was pared by 0 bases and J by 7 bases, with 7 bases of the junction left unmatched. CDR1 and CDR2 (germline): LGHNA, YNFKEQ. The CDR3 extends over 15 amino acids. Here the CDR3 DNA reads TGTGCCAGCAGCCAAGATGGGGCCGGGACAGGTGAAGCTTTCTTT. As protein: CASSQDGAGTGEAFF.

This clonotype was observed many times. The chain employs TRBV25-1 and TRBJ1-1; D may be TRBD1 (6 bases). With 7 bases removed from V and 1 base from J, the gap between germline ends came to 10 bases. Germline loops: CDR1 MGHDK, CDR2 SYGVNS. The CDR3 sequence is 13 residues long. CDR3 DNA: TGTGCCAGCATTTTGACAGGGAACACTGAAGCTTTCTTT. Amino acids: CASILTGNTEAFF.

Many counts were recorded for this clonotype. V gene TRBV4-2 combines with J gene TRBJ1-1, with D perhaps TRBD1 (6 bases). V gave up 4 bases and J gave up 1 base, with 13 bases separating them. The germline gives CDR1 LGHNA, CDR2 YNFKEQ. This CDR3 has 15 amino acids. The CDR3 sequence: CASSPEGGSNTEAFF. CDR3 DNA sequence: TGTGCCAGCAGCCCAGAAGGGGGATCGAACACTGAAGCTTTCTTT.

For the CDR3, the DNA is TGCAGTGCCCCCGACGCGGGAGGCCGGGGAGAGACCCAGTACTTC. This gives the protein CSAPDAGGRGETQYF. V usage is TRBV20-1 and J usage is TRBJ2-5; 8 nucleotides match TRBD2. Germline V lookup: CDR1 DFQATT, CDR2 SNEGSKA (reference sequence). V gave up 6 bases and J gave up 4 bases; unmatched junction bases: 13. The CDR3 has 15 amino acids.

As concerns this clonotype: Likely a read error: the CDR3 ends without its conserved phenylalanine or tryptophan. This sequence joins TRBV5-1 and TRBJ2-2; D is perhaps TRBD1 (6 bases). Trimming removed 0 bases at V and 3 bases at J, with 9 bases between. CDR1 SGHRS and CDR2 YFSETQ come from the germline V gene. The CDR3 consists of 15 residues. CDR3 residues: CASSLDAGDTGELFL. CDR3 DNA sequence: TGCGCCAGCAGCTTGGATGCAGGGGACACCGGGGAGCTGTTTCTT.